The 6 T cell receptor beta chains listed next were all sequenced from one sample in a study of persistence of HIV-infected CD4 T cells. This was the immunoSEQ version 4 assay in survey mode. The table came from immunoSEQ multiplex PCR; TCRdb's copy has only in-frame clones and leaves some out. The sample lists about 35,000 clones, 85% occurring once. The stimulus was an HIV-1 Gag 15-mer peptide pool, roughly 1 ug/peptide/mL. CD40L/CD69 double-negative CD45RO-high memory CD4+ T cells were collected. The antigens for these receptors are not known. This specimen was cultured CD4+ T cells from PBMCs, taken from a patient who received antiretroviral therapy. These TCRs come from an adult with HIV. The donor label of this sample is uncertain.

The genes are TRBV20-1 and TRBJ2-3, with D unclear. The CDR3 extends over 11 amino acids. Germline V gene lookup returns CDR1 DFQATT and CDR2 SNEGSKA (reference sequence). V shed 6 bases and J shed 5 bases, with 9 bases lying between them. CDR3 coding DNA: TGCAGTGCCACTTCTGGAGATACGCAGTATTTT. Protein: CSATSGDTQYF.

The genes are TRBV27 and TRBJ1-1; tentative D call: TRBD1 (5 bases). CDR3 length equals 14 residues. The V and J ends lost 2 bases and 1 base respectively, with 8 bases between them. The germline V gene encodes CDR1 MNHEY and CDR2 SMNVEV (reference sequence). CDR3 residues: CASSLQGRNTEAFF. CDR3 DNA sequence: TGTGCCAGCAGTTTACAGGGCAGGAACACTGAAGCTTTCTTT.

The rearrangement uses TRBV2 and TRBJ1-4; D is undetermined. V lost 4 bases to trimming and J lost 0 bases, with 9 bases between them. This CDR3 is 15 amino acids long. The germline CDR1 and CDR2 sequences are SNHLY and FYNNEI. CDR3 region: CASSAGRPTNEKLFF. The DNA of the CDR3 is TGTGCCAGCAGTGCAGGCAGGCCAACTAATGAAAAACTGTTTTTT.

The CDR3, as DNA: TGTGCCAGCAGCGTAGCGGGGGAGAACTACAATGAGCAGTTCTTC. Translation gives CASSVAGENYNEQFF. V usage is TRBV9 and J usage is TRBJ2-1, with D possibly being TRBD2 (6 bases). CDR1 and CDR2 from the germline V gene are SGDLS and YYNGEE. V lost 0 bases and J 3 bases, leaving 10 bases between the germline ends. The CDR3 is made up of 15 amino acids.

The gene calls are TRBV5-4 and TRBJ1-2; TRBD1 matches at 8 bases. Germline CDR1 reads SGHNT; CDR2 reads YYREEE (reference sequence). The length of the CDR3 is 15 residues. The V gene end was trimmed by 0 bases and the J gene end by 3 bases; junction bases not matched to a gene: 4. CDR3 protein: CASSLATGGYYGYTF. The CDR3 DNA follows: TGTGCCAGCAGCTTGGCCACAGGGGGATACTATGGCTACACCTTC.

This clone has only one observation. V is TRBV19 and J is TRBJ2-1, with TRBD2 matching 14 bases. CDR1 is LNHDA, CDR2 SQIVND, per germline (reference sequence). The CDR3 spans 16 residues. V lost 5 bases, J lost 7 bases, and 7 bases stayed unmatched. This CDR3 is CASSARTSGGSNEQFF. In DNA, the CDR3 is TGTGCCAGTAGTGCCCGGACTAGCGGGGGGAGTAATGAGCAGTTCTTC.